The rows below give T cell receptor beta chains drawn from one sample of a study of shared clonotypes between healthy human individuals. Clones were read by immunoSEQ multiplex PCR, and TCRdb kept only the in-frame ones, dropping some. The repertoire consists of about 990,000 clones, with 70% to 80% occurring once and the leading ten covering 0.5% to 0.65%. The sequenced sample was memory CD4+ T cells from PBMCs. These receptors were collected from a man between 18 and 29 years old in good health. Some clones in this sample may be carry-over from other donors' samples. The CDR3 runs from the conserved cysteine through the conserved F or W. Fields, in order: V gene, D gene, J gene, clone size, CDR3 length, CDR3 protein, CDR3 DNA. A D gene is named only where the DNA matches it firmly. Size tells how often a clone was seen (once, few, many) or the class of an expanded clone, and some rows leave it out.

V: TRBV5-1; D: TRBD1; J: TRBJ2-7; size: -; length: 15; CDR3: CASSTGTGDFYEQYF; DNA: TGCGCCAGCAGTACCGGGACAGGGGACTTCTACGAGCAGTACTTC
V: TRBV7-9; D: TRBD1; J: TRBJ2-3; size: -; length: 16; CDR3: CASSLPQGGKTDTQYF; DNA: TGTGCCAGCAGCTTACCGCAAGGGGGCAAGACAGATACGCAGTATTTT
V: TRBV5-1; D: TRBD1; J: TRBJ2-7; size: -; length: 15; CDR3: CASSLADRGRHEQYF; DNA: TGCGCCAGCAGCCTCGCCGACAGGGGGCGTCACGAGCAGTACTTC
V: TRBV7-9; D: -; J: TRBJ1-4; size: -; length: 15; CDR3: CASSLFTGPREKLFF; DNA: TGTGCCAGCAGCTTATTTACGGGCCCGCGTGAAAAACTGTTTTTT
V: TRBV30; D: TRBD2; J: TRBJ2-7; size: -; length: 14; CDR3: CAWSRTSGSNEQYF; DNA: TGTGCCTGGAGTAGGACTAGCGGGAGCAACGAGCAGTACTTC
V: TRBV7-3; D: TRBD1; J: TRBJ2-1; size: -; length: 16; CDR3: CASSLTRDRPYNEQFF; DNA: TGTGCCAGCAGCTTAACTCGGGACAGACCTTACAATGAGCAGTTCTTC
V: TRBV5-1; D: TRBD1; J: TRBJ2-7; size: -; length: 14; CDR3: CASSNPGQVYEQYF; DNA: TGCGCCAGCAGCAACCCGGGACAGGTCTACGAGCAGTACTTC
V: TRBV11-3; D: -; J: TRBJ2-2; size: few; length: 18; CDR3: CASSLDTLGDPNTGELFF; DNA: TGTGCCAGCAGCTTAGACACGTTAGGTGACCCTAACACCGGGGAGCTGTTTTTT
V: TRBV7-9; D: -; J: TRBJ1-4; size: once; length: 14; CDR3: CASSLGGAYEKLFF; DNA: TGTGCCAGCAGCTTAGGGGGCGCTTATGAAAAACTGTTTTTT
V: TRBV5-5; D: TRBD1; J: TRBJ1-4; size: -; length: 16; CDR3: CASSLARGLSNEKLFF; DNA: TGTGCCAGCAGCTTGGCCAGGGGGCTGTCTAATGAAAAACTGTTTTTT
V: TRBV4-2; D: -; J: TRBJ1-1; size: -; length: 15; CDR3: CASSQDLGVNTEAFF; DNA: TGTGCCAGCAGCCAAGACCTCGGGGTGAACACTGAAGCTTTCTTT
V: TRBV25-1; D: -; J: TRBJ2-3; size: -; length: 13; CDR3: CASSMPSTDTQYF; DNA: TGTGCCAGCAGCATGCCGTCGACAGATACGCAGTATTTT
V: TRBV5-6; D: -; J: TRBJ1-1; size: -; length: 14; CDR3: CASSRVGANTEAFF; DNA: TGTGCCAGCAGCCGTGTGGGGGCGAACACTGAAGCTTTCTTT
V: TRBV27; D: -; J: TRBJ1-5; size: -; length: 14; CDR3: CASSWDGQNQPQHF; DNA: TGTGCCAGCAGCTGGGACGGTCAAAATCAGCCCCAGCATTTT
V: TRBV28; D: -; J: TRBJ2-3; size: -; length: 15; CDR3: CASSLLEEDADTQYF; DNA: TGTGCCAGCAGTTTACTGGAGGAGGATGCAGATACGCAGTATTTT
V: TRBV5-1; D: -; J: TRBJ2-3; size: -; length: 16; CDR3: CASSLGAASGTDTQYF; DNA: TGCGCCAGCAGCTTGGGTGCGGCCTCGGGCACAGATACGCAGTATTTT
V: TRBV28; D: -; J: TRBJ2-7; size: -; length: 13; CDR3: CASRGQGGNEQYF; DNA: TGTGCCAGCAGGGGGCAGGGAGGAAACGAGCAGTACTTC
V: TRBV4-3; D: -; J: TRBJ2-4; size: -; length: 17; CDR3: CASSQDLGERAKNIQYF; DNA: TGCGCCAGCAGCCAAGATTTGGGGGAGAGAGCCAAAAACATTCAGTACTTC
V: TRBV19; D: -; J: TRBJ1-5; size: -; length: 15; CDR3: CASSMAGYDNQPQHF; DNA: TGTGCCAGTAGTATGGCAGGGTATGACAATCAGCCCCAGCATTTT
V: TRBV7-7; D: -; J: TRBJ1-5; size: -; length: 15; CDR3: CASSYGTAFVQPQHF; DNA: TGTGCCAGCAGCTACGGGACCGCTTTCGTTCAGCCCCAGCATTTT
V: TRBV27; D: -; J: TRBJ2-5; size: -; length: 17; CDR3: CASSARRGRDLRETQYF; DNA: TGTGCCAGCAGCGCCCGGCGGGGACGGGACCTCAGGGAGACCCAGTACTTC
V: TRBV29-1; D: -; J: TRBJ2-3; size: -; length: 12; CDR3: CSVLTPGDTQYF; DNA: TGCAGCGTTCTGACCCCAGGGGATACGCAGTATTTT
V: TRBV27; D: TRBD2; J: TRBJ2-3; size: -; length: 20; CDR3: CASSPTLIAGGPWGTDTQYF; DNA: TGTGCCAGCAGTCCTACCCTCATAGCGGGAGGGCCGTGGGGCACAGATACGCAGTATTTT
V: TRBV11-2; D: TRBD2; J: TRBJ2-5; size: -; length: 17; CDR3: CASSLVFWSSGQETQYF; DNA: TGTGCCAGCAGCTTAGTCTTTTGGTCTAGCGGCCAAGAGACCCAGTACTTC
V: TRBV7-3; D: -; J: TRBJ2-7; size: few; length: 17; CDR3: CASSLTPGQPNSYEQYF; DNA: TGTGCCAGCAGCTTAACGCCCGGACAGCCCAACTCCTACGAGCAGTACTTC
V: TRBV2; D: TRBD2; J: TRBJ2-7; size: -; length: 15; CDR3: CASSVGLAVSYEQYF; DNA: TGTGCCAGCAGTGTGGGACTAGCGGTATCCTACGAGCAGTACTTC
V: TRBV4-3; D: TRBD1; J: TRBJ1-4; size: -; length: 21; CDR3: CASSQDPLDRGLLPTNEKLFF; DNA: TGCGCCAGCAGCCAAGATCCCCTCGACAGGGGGCTACTGCCAACTAATGAAAAACTGTTTTTT
V: TRBV5-6; D: -; J: TRBJ2-4; size: -; length: 15; CDR3: CASSPLGRGKNIQYF; DNA: TGTGCCAGCAGCCCTCTGGGCCGGGGCAAAAACATTCAGTACTTC
V: TRBV5-6; D: -; J: TRBJ1-4; size: -; length: 14; CDR3: CASSRAMSNEKLFF; DNA: TGTGCCAGCAGCCGGGCCATGAGTAATGAAAAACTGTTTTTT
V: TRBV5-1; D: -; J: TRBJ2-5; size: many; length: 12; CDR3: CASSFAQETQYF; DNA: TGCGCCAGCAGCTTTGCTCAAGAGACCCAGTACTTC
V: TRBV27; D: -; J: TRBJ2-6; size: -; length: 14; CDR3: CASRGGPGANVLTF; DNA: TGTGCCAGCAGGGGGGGCCCTGGGGCCAACGTCCTGACTTTC
V: TRBV5-5; D: -; J: TRBJ2-7; size: few; length: 13; CDR3: CASSLASGYEQYF; DNA: TGTGCCAGCAGCTTGGCCAGTGGCTACGAGCAGTACTTC
V: TRBV19; D: -; J: TRBJ1-3; size: -; length: 16; CDR3: CASSIRSGYSGNTIYF; DNA: TGTGCCAGTAGTATACGGTCGGGATACTCTGGAAACACCATATATTTT
V: TRBV2; D: TRBD2; J: TRBJ2-5; size: -; length: 17; CDR3: CASSEAPSGRAGGTQYF; DNA: TGTGCCAGCAGTGAAGCGCCTAGCGGGAGGGCCGGGGGGACCCAGTACTTC
V: TRBV13; D: -; J: TRBJ2-1; size: -; length: 14; CDR3: CASSPTPTYNEQFF; DNA: TGTGCCAGCAGCCCCACCCCAACGTACAATGAGCAGTTCTTC
V: TRBV7-7; D: -; J: TRBJ2-5; size: -; length: 16; CDR3: CASSLALWAAQETQYF; DNA: TGTGCCAGCAGCTTAGCCCTTTGGGCAGCACAAGAGACCCAGTACTTC
V: TRBV7-7; D: -; J: TRBJ2-2; size: once; length: 12; CDR3: CASSFHTGELFF; DNA: TGTGCCAGCAGCTTCCATACCGGGGAGCTGTTTTTT
V: TRBV7-9; D: TRBD2; J: TRBJ2-3; size: few; length: 17; CDR3: CASSSAGAGGPTDTQYF; DNA: TGTGCCAGCAGTTCAGCGGGGGCGGGAGGGCCGACAGATACGCAGTATTTT